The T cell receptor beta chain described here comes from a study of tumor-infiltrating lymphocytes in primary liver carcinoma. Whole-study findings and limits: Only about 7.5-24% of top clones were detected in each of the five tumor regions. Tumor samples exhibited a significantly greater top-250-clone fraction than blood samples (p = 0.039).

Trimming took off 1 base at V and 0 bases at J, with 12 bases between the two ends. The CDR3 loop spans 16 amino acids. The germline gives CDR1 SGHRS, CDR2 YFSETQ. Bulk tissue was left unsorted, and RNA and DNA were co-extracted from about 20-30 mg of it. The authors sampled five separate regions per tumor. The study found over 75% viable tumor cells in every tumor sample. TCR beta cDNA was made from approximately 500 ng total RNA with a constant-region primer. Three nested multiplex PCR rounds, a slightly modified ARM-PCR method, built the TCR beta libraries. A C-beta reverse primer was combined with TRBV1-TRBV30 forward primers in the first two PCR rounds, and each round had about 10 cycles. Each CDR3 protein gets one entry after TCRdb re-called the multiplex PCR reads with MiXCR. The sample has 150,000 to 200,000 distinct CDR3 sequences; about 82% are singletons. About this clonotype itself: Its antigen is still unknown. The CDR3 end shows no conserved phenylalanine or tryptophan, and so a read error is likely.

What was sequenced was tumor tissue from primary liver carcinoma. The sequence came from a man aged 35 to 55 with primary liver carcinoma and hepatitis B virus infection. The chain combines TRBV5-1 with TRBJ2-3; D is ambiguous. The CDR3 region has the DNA TGCGCCAGCAGCTTGAATGGCCGTGCTAGCACAGATACGCAGTATTTG. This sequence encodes CASSLNGRASTDTQYL.